The 28 T cell receptor beta chains in this list originate from one sample, sequenced in a study of blood T cells in healthy people across ages. The second PCR ran roughly 6 to 11 cycles with a sample-barcoded 5' primer and J-beta primers. One entry per CDR3 protein results from TCRdb running MiXCR on the 5' RACE reads. The sample includes around 580,000 distinct CDR3 sequences, around 50% of them seen just once. Sequences were obtained from blood. The source of these receptors is an elderly man in good health.

The gene calls are TRBV7-2 and TRBJ2-7, with 12 bases aligning to TRBD1. After removal of 5 bases from V and 4 bases from J, the junction contained 6 bases not matched to a gene. This CDR3 comprises 15 residues. Germline-derived CDR1 and CDR2 are SGHTA and FQGNSA. CDR3 sequence: CASSPGDRGRYEQYF. The CDR3 DNA follows: TGTGCCAGCAGCCCCGGGGACAGGGGGCGGTACGAGCAGTACTTC. Full variable domain (outside the CDR3, taken from reference TRBV7-2 and TRBJ2-7): GAGVSQSPSNKVTEKGKDVELRCDPISGHTALYWYRQSLGQGLEFLIYFQGNSAPDKSGLPSDRFSAERTGGSVSTLTIQRTQQEDSAVYLCASSPGDRGRYEQYFGPGTRLTVT.

In its sample, this clonotype was seen a few times. The V and J genes are TRBV5-1 and TRBJ2-5; 7 bases fit TRBD1. TRBJ2-7 explains the end of the DNA better; the J call may be wrong. The CDR3 length is 15 residues. CDR1 and CDR2 from the germline V gene are SGHRS and YFSETQ. The CDR3 region is CASSNRDRGYHEQYF. For the CDR3, the DNA is TGCGCCAGCAGCAACCGGGACAGAGGATATCACGAGCAGTACTTC.

The chain employs TRBV2 and TRBJ2-1; D not resolved. CDR1 and CDR2 from the germline V gene are SNHLY and FYNNEI. The V end lost 6 bases, the J end lost 9 bases, and 18 bases lay between the germline ends. This CDR3 has 14 amino acids. This CDR3 is CASSSEVGIGEQFF. DNA of the CDR3: TGTGCCAGCAGCAGTGAAGTAGGGATAGGTGAGCAGTTCTTC.

The rearrangement links TRBV7-3 to TRBJ2-1; 9 bases are shared with TRBD2. V lost 6 bases and J lost 6; bases outside the gene matches: 6. CDR1 is SGHTA and CDR2 is FQGTGA in the germline V gene. The CDR3 covers 14 residues. CDR3 amino acids: CASSRAGGLNEQFF. Here the CDR3 DNA reads TGTGCCAGCAGTCGTGCGGGGGGGCTCAATGAGCAGTTCTTC.

This clonotype was counted a single time. Being one base from a much bigger clone, this may be a read error. In DNA, the CDR3 is TGCAGTGCTAAAGAGACTAGCGGGAGCTTCTATGGCACAGATACGCAGTATTTT. Encoded protein: CSAKETSGSFYGTDTQYF. The chain carries TRBV20-1 and TRBJ2-3; TRBD2 matches at 12 bases. The CDR3 runs to 18 residues. Trimming took 4 bases from V and 1 from J; bases not matched to a gene: 12. Germline V lookup: CDR1 DFQATT, CDR2 SNEGSKA (reference sequence).

Only a few counts were recorded for this clonotype. This chain connects TRBV27 to TRBJ2-3; the match to TRBD1 covers 9 bases. The germline CDR1 and CDR2 sequences are MNHEY and SMNVEV (reference sequence). This CDR3 contains 14 residues. CDR3 in amino acids: CAASDRGFADTQYF. DNA of the CDR3: TGTGCGGCGAGCGACAGGGGGTTTGCAGATACGCAGTATTTT.

V and J are TRBV12-3 or TRBV12-4 and TRBJ1-4; D is possibly TRBD1 (6 bases). The V end was cut by 5 bases, the J end by 4 bases, with 17 bases between. This CDR3 spans 16 amino acids. The DNA of the CDR3 is TGTGCCAGCAGTCCCCGGGTGGGGGGCGTTAATGAAAAACTGTTTTTT. Protein: CASSPRVGGVNEKLFF.

This clonotype was found many times. The J gene is TRBJ2-7, the V gene TRBV6-5; a possible D gene is TRBD1 (9 bases). V dropped 4 bases and J dropped 3 bases, with 16 bases sitting between them. Germline-derived CDR1 and CDR2 are MNHEY and SVGAGI. The CDR3 is 15 residues long. The CDR3 DNA reads as TGTGCCAGCAGTTCGGGGGGGACAGGGTACTACGAGCAGTACTTC. As protein: CASSSGGTGYYEQYF.

The CDR3 coding sequence is TGTGCCAGCAGCTATTTAAAAGCGGGGTCAGGGGCGCAGTATTTT. Its translation: CASSYLKAGSGAQYF. The chain has TRBV7-2 and TRBJ2-3; D is possibly TRBD2 (7 bases). Germline assignment: CDR1 SGHTA and CDR2 FQGNSA. This CDR3 has 15 amino acids. V was trimmed by 4 bases and J by 10 bases, leaving 21 bases between them.

V is TRBV5-1 and J is TRBJ2-3; a weak D match, TRBD2 (5 bases). Germline lookup yields CDR1 SGHRS and CDR2 YFSETQ. The germline V and J ends were trimmed by 6 bases and 0 bases, with 17 bases remaining between them. The CDR3 length is 16 residues. CDR3 bases: TGCGCCAGCACCCCTCCGGGATCCCGGAGCACAGATACGCAGTATTTT. Amino acids: CASTPPGSRSTDTQYF.

V usage is TRBV7-3 and J usage is TRBJ1-1; 8 bases fit TRBD1. CDR1 SGHTA and CDR2 FQGTGA come from the germline V gene. J lost 1 base, V lost 8 bases, and 3 bases had no gene match. The CDR3 runs to 13 residues. The CDR3 sequence is CASGQGGNTEAFF. The DNA of the CDR3 is TGTGCCAGCGGACAGGGTGGGAACACTGAAGCTTTCTTT.

Regarding this clonotype: Germline is not matched at one junction end, which may reflect a read error. The chain carries TRBV5-1 and TRBJ2-1, with D tentatively TRBD1 or TRBD2 (5 bases each). This CDR3 contains 16 residues. Germline V gene lookup returns CDR1 SGHRS and CDR2 YFSETQ. The DNA of the CDR3 is TGCGCCAGCAGCCACGGGTCCCGGGACGGCTACTACAAGCAGAACTTC. Amino acid sequence: CASSHGSRDGYYKQNF.

The V and J genes are TRBV7-2 and TRBJ2-3; 11 bases fit TRBD2. Germline CDR1 and CDR2: SGHTA and FQGNSA. This CDR3 has 15 residues. The V segment lost 6 bases and the J segment 7 bases; nucleotides outside the gene matches: 9. The CDR3 DNA is TGTGCCAGCAGACGACTAGCGGGAAGGGAATATACGCAGTATTTT. This codes for CASRRLAGREYTQYF.

This rearrangement joins TRBV5-1 to TRBJ2-3; possible D gene TRBD1, 6 bases. This CDR3 contains 18 residues. The germline V and J ends were trimmed by 4 bases and 0 bases, with 21 bases remaining between them. The germline V gene has CDR1 SGHRS and CDR2 YFSETQ. The CDR3 here is CASSLEGHPTISTDTQYF. CDR3 nucleotides: TGCGCCAGCAGCCTAGAGGGACACCCAACCATTAGCACAGATACGCAGTATTTT.

The chain is built from TRBV10-3 and TRBJ1-2; perhaps TRBD1 as D (6 bases). CDR3 size: 13 residues. Germline V CDR1 and CDR2: ENHRY, SYGVKD. V was pared by 7 bases and J by 3 bases, with 12 bases between. The CDR3 here is CAITGRGYYGYTF. The CDR3 DNA follows: TGTGCCATCACGGGCAGGGGATACTATGGCTACACCTTC.

J is TRBJ2-3 and V is TRBV20-1; D is unresolved. The CDR3 has 17 amino acids. Germline V gene lookup returns CDR1 DFQATT and CDR2 SNEGSKA (reference sequence). Trimming took off 0 bases at V and 0 bases at J, with 16 bases between the two ends. The CDR3 DNA reads as TGCAGTGCTAGAGACCCACGCGGCGTAACTAGCACAGATACGCAGTATTTT. Protein: CSARDPRGVTSTDTQYF.

The chain recombines TRBV7-2 with TRBJ2-5, with 12 bases matching TRBD2. The DNA end is a closer match to TRBJ2-7, so the J assignment may be wrong. The CDR3 covers 14 residues. The V gene's germline CDR1 is SGHTA and CDR2 FQGNSA. CDR3 DNA: TGTGCCAGCAGCCTAGGGACTAGCGGGCACGAGCAGTACTTC. It yields the protein CASSLGTSGHEQYF.

CDR3 sequence: CASSYGLAGAGEQFF. For the CDR3, the DNA is TGTGCCAGCAGCTACGGACTAGCGGGAGCCGGTGAGCAGTTCTTC. The rearrangement uses TRBV7-3 and TRBJ2-1; 13 bases align to TRBD2. V lost 4 bases to trimming and J lost 9 bases; unmatched junction nucleotides: 6. The V gene's germline CDR1 is SGHTA and CDR2 FQGTGA. This CDR3 is built from 15 residues.

The chain recombines TRBV4-2 with TRBJ2-3; perhaps D is TRBD1 or TRBD2 (6 bases each). The CDR3 spans 16 residues. The germline V gene has CDR1 LGHNA and CDR2 YNFKEQ. V was trimmed by 0 bases and J by 4 bases, leaving 14 bases between them. CDR3 in amino acids: CASSQDHGGGADTQYF. Here the CDR3 DNA reads TGTGCCAGCAGCCAAGATCATGGGGGCGGGGCAGATACGCAGTATTTT.

This clonotype was seen more than once but under ten times. The chain links TRBV27 to TRBJ2-1, with 9 positions matching TRBD2. The junction had 6 bases not matched to a gene; V was cut back by 6 bases and J by 3 bases. Per germline, CDR1 MNHEY and CDR2 SMNVEV (reference sequence). This CDR3 is built from 15 residues. The CDR3 region has the DNA TGTGCCAGCAGGGTGCGGGAGGGCCTCTACAATGAGCAGTTCTTC. Translated: CASRVREGLYNEQFF.

This clonotype has a count of ten or more. In DNA form, the CDR3 reads TGTGCCATCAGTGTGGAGGGGGGTTGGGGCAATGAGCAGTTCTTC. Amino acids: CAISVEGGWGNEQFF. This sequence joins TRBV10-3 and TRBJ2-1; D may be TRBD1 or TRBD2 (6 bases each). With 4 bases removed from V and 6 bases from J, the gap between germline ends came to 16 bases. The germline CDR1 and CDR2 sequences are ENHRY and SYGVKD. The CDR3 totals 15 residues.

On this clonotype: One junction end does not reproduce the germline sequence, and a read error may be involved. The rearrangement joins TRBV6-5 to TRBJ2-7; weak D call: TRBD1 (7 bases). The CDR3 is 13 residues long. The V gene's germline CDR1 is MNHEY and CDR2 SVGAGI. The CDR3 here is CASSDPGGYEQSF. The CDR3 DNA is TGTGCCAGCAGTGACCCAGGGGGGTATGAGCAGTCCTTC.

This clonotype was counted between two and nine times. The chain combines TRBV27 with TRBJ2-3; 14 bases fit TRBD2. Germline values: CDR1 MNHEY, CDR2 SMNVEV (reference sequence). The CDR3 is 21 residues long. With V trimmed by 5 bases and J by 5 bases, 21 bases remained unmatched. CDR3 region: CASSPSPGLAGAPSRRDTQYF. In DNA, the CDR3 is TGTGCCAGCAGTCCCTCCCCGGGACTAGCGGGAGCCCCGTCGCGTAGAGATACGCAGTATTTT.

The sample holds a few counts of this clonotype. The rearrangement joins TRBV13 to TRBJ2-7; 8 nucleotides line up with TRBD1. This CDR3 contains 16 residues. The trim removed 5 bases at V and 1 base at J, leaving 10 bases unmatched. Germline CDR1 is PRHDT and CDR2 is FYEKMQ (reference sequence). The CDR3 sequence is CASSNTGTGDSYEQYF. The CDR3 DNA follows: TGTGCCAGCAGCAATACCGGGACAGGAGATTCCTACGAGCAGTACTTC.

The V call is TRBV20-1, the J call TRBJ2-4; 8 positions agree with TRBD1. The last part of the DNA fits TRBJ2-5 better; the J call may be wrong. The CDR3 extends over 16 amino acids. In germline, CDR1 is DFQATT, CDR2 SNEGSKA (reference sequence). CDR3 protein: CSARGGPHRGRETQYF. Here the CDR3 DNA reads TGCAGTGCTAGGGGCGGTCCTCACAGGGGGAGGGAGACCCAGTACTTC.

The chain joins TRBV20-1 to TRBJ1-1; no clear D gene. V dropped 2 bases and J dropped 9 bases, with 13 bases sitting between them. The CDR3 spans 12 residues. Germline V CDR1 and CDR2: DFQATT, SNEGSKA (reference sequence). Here the CDR3 DNA reads TGCAGTGCTAGATGGGCCGGGAGACAAGCTTTCTTT. Translation: CSARWAGRQAFF.

This chain links TRBV6-4 with TRBJ2-4; either TRBD1 or TRBD2 may supply D (5 bases each). V was clipped by 6 bases and J by 0 bases, with 21 bases between them. The CDR3 contains 18 residues. CDR1 and CDR2 from the germline V gene are MRHNA and SNTAGT. CDR3 in DNA: TGTGCCAGCAGGCGAATCCCGGGGCCCGCTCTAGCCAAAAACATTCAGTACTTC. This gives the protein CASRRIPGPALAKNIQYF.

This chain joins TRBV5-1 and TRBJ2-1; 11 nucleotides align to TRBD2. Trimming removed 4 bases from V and 9 bases from J; junction bases left unmatched: 15. Germline V lookup: CDR1 SGHRS, CDR2 YFSETQ. This CDR3 region has 17 residues. The CDR3 DNA reads TGCGCCAGCAGCCCGACGACTAGCGGGGCATTGCGCACTGAGCAGTTCTTC. The encoded protein is CASSPTTSGALRTEQFF. The variable domain in full, completed from reference TRBV5-1 and TRBJ2-1, reads KAGVTQTPRYLIKTRGQQVTLSCSPISGHRSVSWYQQTPGQGLQFLFEYFSETQRNKGNFPGRFSGRQFSNSRSEMNVSTLELGDSALYLCASSPTTSGALRTEQFFGPGTRLTVL.